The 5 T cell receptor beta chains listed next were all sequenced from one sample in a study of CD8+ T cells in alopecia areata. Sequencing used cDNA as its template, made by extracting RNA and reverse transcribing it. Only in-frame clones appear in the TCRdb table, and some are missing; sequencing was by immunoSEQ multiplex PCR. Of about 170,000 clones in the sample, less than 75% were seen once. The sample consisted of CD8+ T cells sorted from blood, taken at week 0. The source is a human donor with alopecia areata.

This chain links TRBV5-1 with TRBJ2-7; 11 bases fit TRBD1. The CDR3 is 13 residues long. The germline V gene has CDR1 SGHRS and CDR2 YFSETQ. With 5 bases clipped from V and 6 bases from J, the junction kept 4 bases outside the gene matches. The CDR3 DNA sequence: TGCGCCAGCAGATCGGGACAGGGGGGCGAGCAGTACTTC. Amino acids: CASRSGQGGEQYF.

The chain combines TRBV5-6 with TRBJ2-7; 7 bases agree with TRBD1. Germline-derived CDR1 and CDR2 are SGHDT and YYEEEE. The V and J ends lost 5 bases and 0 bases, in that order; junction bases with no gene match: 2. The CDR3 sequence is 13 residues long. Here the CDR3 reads CASRGDSSYEQYF. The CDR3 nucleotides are TGTGCCAGCAGAGGGGACAGCTCCTACGAGCAGTACTTC. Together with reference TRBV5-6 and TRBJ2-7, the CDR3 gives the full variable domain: DAGVTQSPTHLIKTRGQQVTLRCSPKSGHDTVSWYQQALGQGPQFIFQYYEEEERQRGNFPDRFSGHQFPNYSSELNVNALLLGDSALYLCASRGDSSYEQYFGPGTRLTVT.

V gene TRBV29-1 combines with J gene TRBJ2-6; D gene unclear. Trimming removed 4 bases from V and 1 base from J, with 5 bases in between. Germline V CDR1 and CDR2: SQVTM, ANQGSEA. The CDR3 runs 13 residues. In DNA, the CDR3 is TGCAGCGTTGTCCATTCTGGGGCCAACGTCCTGACTTTC. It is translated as CSVVHSGANVLTF.

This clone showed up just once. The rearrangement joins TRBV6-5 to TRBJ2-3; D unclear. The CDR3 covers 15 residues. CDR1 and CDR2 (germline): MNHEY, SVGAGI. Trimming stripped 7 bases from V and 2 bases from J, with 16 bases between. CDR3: CASTPVGSLTDTQYF. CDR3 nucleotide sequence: TGTGCCAGCACCCCCGTCGGCAGTCTCACAGATACGCAGTATTTT.

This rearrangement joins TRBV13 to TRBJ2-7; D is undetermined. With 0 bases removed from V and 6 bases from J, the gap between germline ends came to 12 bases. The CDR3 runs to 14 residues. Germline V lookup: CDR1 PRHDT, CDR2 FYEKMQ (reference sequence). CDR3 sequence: CASSLGRALGEQYF. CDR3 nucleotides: TGTGCCAGCAGCTTAGGCCGGGCGCTAGGCGAGCAGTACTTC.